Listed here are 32 T cell receptor beta chains from one sample, sequenced in a study of T cell responses to AZD1222 COVID-19 vaccine. TCRdb keeps only in-frame clones here, not all; method: immunoSEQ multiplex PCR. The table lists approximately 150,000 clones, around nine tenths of them singletons. Sequenced material: peripheral blood, taken 28 days after the second AZD1222 dose. All receptors come from an adult who received the AZD1222 COVID-19 vaccine.

The chain combines TRBV3-1 (or the pseudogene TRBV3-2) with TRBJ1-1, with D possibly being TRBD1 (6 bases). The V gene's germline CDR1 is LGHDT and CDR2 YNNKEL (reference sequence). The CDR3 runs 15 residues. V lost 4 bases and J lost 0, with 12 bases in between. For the CDR3, the DNA is TGTGCCAGCAGCCCGGACAGATTCATGAACACTGAAGCTTTCTTT. Translated: CASSPDRFMNTEAFF.

V and J are TRBV7-9 and TRBJ2-3; D is undetermined. Germline-derived CDR1 and CDR2 are SEHNR and FQNEAQ (reference sequence). The V end lost 1 base, the J end lost 0 bases, and 11 bases lay between the germline ends. The CDR3 length is 16 residues. CDR3 in DNA: TGTGCCAGCAGCTTAGAACACTACCCTAGCACAGATACGCAGTATTTT. Its protein is CASSLEHYPSTDTQYF.

V usage is TRBV3-1 (or the pseudogene TRBV3-2) and J usage is TRBJ1-1; D is perhaps TRBD1 (5 bases). CDR1 and CDR2 (germline): LGHDT, YNNKEL (reference sequence). There are 14 residues in the CDR3. V gave up 1 base and J gave up 5 bases, with 11 bases separating them. The CDR3 loop reads CASSQGGEGTEAFF. CDR3 coding DNA: TGTGCCAGCAGCCAAGGGGGGGAGGGGACTGAAGCTTTCTTT.

This clone came up once. This rearrangement joins TRBV5-6 to TRBJ2-1; TRBD1 or TRBD2 may be the D gene (5 bases each). This CDR3 spans 16 amino acids. CDR1 SGHDT and CDR2 YYEEEE come from the germline V gene. The V gene lost 5 bases and the J gene lost 4 bases, with 19 bases spanning the gap. The CDR3 DNA is TGTGCCAGCAGAAGACCTACAGGAGGCGCGTACAATGAGCAGTTCTTC. It translates to CASRRPTGGAYNEQFF.

V and J are TRBV5-1 and TRBJ1-2; D call uncertain. The CDR3 has 14 amino acids. V dropped 3 bases and J dropped 2 bases, with 11 bases sitting between them. Germline lookup yields CDR1 SGHRS and CDR2 YFSETQ. In DNA form, the CDR3 reads TGCGCCAGCAGCTCGACGACCCTGAACTATGGCTACACCTTC. This encodes CASSSTTLNYGYTF. The variable domain in full, with the rest retrieved from reference TRBV5-1 and TRBJ1-2, is KAGVTQTPRYLIKTRGQQVTLSCSPISGHRSVSWYQQTPGQGLQFLFEYFSETQRNKGNFPGRFSGRQFSNSRSEMNVSTLELGDSALYLCASSSTTLNYGYTFGSGTRLTVV.

The chain couples TRBV15 to TRBJ2-1; D is ambiguous. Germline CDR1 is LNHNV and CDR2 is YYDKDF (reference sequence). Trimming shortened V by 1 base and J by 4 bases, and 8 bases separated the two germline ends. The CDR3 has 14 residues. CDR3 sequence: CATSRAGSYNEQFF. As DNA, the CDR3 is TGTGCCACCAGCAGAGCTGGATCTTACAATGAGCAGTTCTTC.

The chain uses TRBV6-1 and TRBJ2-4; D is ambiguous. The CDR3 has 15 residues. The germline V and J ends were trimmed by 1 base and 0 bases, with 7 bases remaining between them. Germline V gives CDR1 MNHNS, CDR2 SASEGT. CDR3: CASSEGVIAKNIQYF. DNA for the CDR3: TGTGCCAGCAGTGAAGGAGTGATAGCCAAAAACATTCAGTACTTC.

The CDR3: CASSLYRDRGEQYF. Here the CDR3 DNA reads TGTGCCAGCAGCTTGTATCGGGACAGGGGCGAGCAGTACTTC. The chain is built from TRBV5-6 and TRBJ2-7; TRBD1 agrees at 10 bases. The length of the CDR3 is 14 residues. Germline V lookup: CDR1 SGHDT, CDR2 YYEEEE. V shed 1 base and J 6 bases; nucleotides not matched to a gene: 4. Complete variable domain (other parts from reference TRBV5-6 and TRBJ2-7): DAGVTQSPTHLIKTRGQQVTLRCSPKSGHDTVSWYQQALGQGPQFIFQYYEEEERQRGNFPDRFSGHQFPNYSSELNVNALLLGDSALYLCASSLYRDRGEQYFGPGTRLTVT.

Regarding this clone: Other DNA sequences within the sample encode an identical CDR3. The V call is TRBV5-1, the J call TRBJ1-1; 7 bases agree with TRBD1. Germline CDR1 is SGHRS and CDR2 is YFSETQ. Trimming at V came to 0 bases and at J to 5 bases, leaving 4 bases not matched to a gene. The CDR3 spans 14 residues. In nucleotides, the CDR3 is TGCGCCAGCAGCTTGGGACAGGGAGAGACTGAAGCTTTCTTT. It is translated as CASSLGQGETEAFF.

V and J are TRBV19 and TRBJ1-1; maybe TRBD1 (5 bases). Germline V gene data show CDR1 as LNHDA and CDR2 as SQIVND (reference sequence). The CDR3 is 15 amino acids. The germline V and J ends were trimmed by 7 bases and 5 bases, with 20 bases remaining between them. As DNA, the CDR3 is TGTGCCAGTATGGGCTGGGCGGGGCGAGAGACTGAAGCTTTCTTT. It yields the protein CASMGWAGRETEAFF. The full variable domain, with the rest looked up from reference TRBV19 and TRBJ1-1, is DGGITQSPKYLFRKEGQNVTLSCEQNLNHDAMYWYRQDPGQGLRLIYYSQIVNDFQKGDIAEGYSVSREKKESFPLTVTSAQKNPTAFYLCASMGWAGRETEAFFGQGTRLTVV.

This clone showed up just once. The J gene is TRBJ2-6, the V gene TRBV30; D uncertain. CDR1 is GTSNPN, CDR2 SVGIG, per germline (reference sequence). Trimming stripped 5 bases from V and 2 bases from J, with 7 bases between. CDR3 length: 13 amino acids. CDR3 nucleotide sequence: TGTGCCTGGGGATCCCCTGGGGCCAACGTCCTGACTTTC. Translation gives CAWGSPGANVLTF.

This rearrangement joins TRBV24-1 to TRBJ1-2; TRBD1 matches at 8 bases. In germline, CDR1 is KGHDR, CDR2 SFDVKD. The CDR3 sequence is 17 residues long. After removal of 4 bases from V and 6 bases from J, the junction contained 15 bases not matched to a gene. The CDR3 nucleotides are TGTGCCACCAGTGACCCTCACACTTCACAGGGGGTCAATGGCTACACCTTC. Amino acids: CATSDPHTSQGVNGYTF.

The chain joins TRBV10-3 to TRBJ1-1; possible D gene TRBD1, 5 bases. The CDR3 sequence is 13 residues long. Germline values: CDR1 ENHRY, CDR2 SYGVKD. Between the trimmed V and J ends, which lost 2 bases and 8 bases, there was a span of 12 bases. For the CDR3, the DNA is TGTGCCATCAGTGAGAGCCGGGACGCGGAAGCTTTCTTT. Residues: CAISESRDAEAFF.

V is TRBV18 and J is TRBJ2-7; a weak D match, TRBD1 (5 bases). Germline V gene lookup returns CDR1 KGHSH and CDR2 LQKENI. The CDR3 is 14 residues long. V lost 3 bases and J 2 bases, leaving 11 bases between the germline ends. The CDR3 here is CASSPRTGAYEQYF. The CDR3 nucleotides read TGTGCCAGCTCACCGAGAACAGGAGCCTACGAGCAGTACTTC. The full variable domain, its missing parts supplied by reference TRBV18 and TRBJ2-7, is NAGVMQNPRHLVRRRGQEARLRCSPMKGHSHVYWYRQLPEEGLKFMVYLQKENIIDESGMPKERFSAEFPKEGPSILRIQQVVRGDSAAYFCASSPRTGAYEQYFGPGTRLTVT.

The chain links TRBV18 to TRBJ2-7, with no clear D. Germline lookup yields CDR1 KGHSH and CDR2 LQKENI. V lost 3 bases to trimming and J lost 3 bases, with 3 bases between them. CDR3 length equals 11 residues. CDR3 sequence reads: CASSPDYEQYF. DNA of the CDR3: TGTGCCAGCTCACCTGACTACGAGCAGTACTTC.

This chain joins TRBV6-1 and TRBJ2-7; unclear D gene. Germline V gene data show CDR1 as MNHNS and CDR2 as SASEGT. V lost 2 bases, J lost 1 base, and 6 bases lay in between. The CDR3 is 13 amino acids. The CDR3 nucleotides are TGTGCCAGCAGTGAATCGGTTTCCTACGAGCAGTACTTC. Its protein is CASSESVSYEQYF.

This clone is a singleton in its sample. The V and J genes are TRBV9 and TRBJ1-4, with 8 bases matching TRBD1. With 4 bases clipped from V and 4 bases from J, the junction kept 6 bases outside the gene matches. Germline CDR1 reads SGDLS; CDR2 reads YYNGEE. This CDR3 comprises 15 residues. CDR3 loop: CASSQGQGSNEKLFF. CDR3 in DNA: TGTGCCAGCAGCCAAGGACAGGGAAGTAATGAAAAACTGTTTTTT.

This chain joins TRBV7-6 and TRBJ1-1; unclear D gene. There are 14 residues in the CDR3. Trimming took off 4 bases at V and 0 bases at J, with 9 bases between the two ends. CDR1 and CDR2 from the germline V gene are SGHVS and FNYEAQ. The CDR3 protein is CASSSTNMNTEAFF. Here the CDR3 DNA reads TGTGCCAGCAGCTCCACCAACATGAACACTGAAGCTTTCTTT.

This sequence joins TRBV11-2 and TRBJ1-1; 8 nucleotides agree with TRBD1. Germline V gives CDR1 SGHAT, CDR2 FQNNGV. This CDR3 contains 16 residues. Trimming took 2 bases from V and 1 from J; bases not matched to a gene: 6. DNA for the CDR3: TGTGCCAGCAGCTTACTCCGGACAGGGAAGAACACTGAAGCTTTCTTT. It encodes CASSLLRTGKNTEAFF.

This clone was seen only a few times. The chain recombines TRBV10-1 with TRBJ1-1, with a possible D match to TRBD1 (6 bases). Germline V lookup: CDR1 WNHNN, CDR2 SYGVQD (reference sequence). V lost 2 bases, J lost 0 bases, and 7 bases lay in between. The CDR3 sequence is 14 residues long. In nucleotides, the CDR3 is TGCGCCAGCAGTGAGGGACAGATGAACACTGAAGCTTTCTTT. Its translation is CASSEGQMNTEAFF.

The chain uses TRBV3-1 (or the pseudogene TRBV3-2) and TRBJ2-1; D may be TRBD1 (5 bases). Looked up from germline, CDR1 is LGHDT and CDR2 is YNNKEL (reference sequence). V lost 6 bases and J lost 0, with 9 bases in between. This CDR3 is 14 amino acids long. In DNA, the CDR3 is TGTGCCAGCAGGGGGCAGAGCTCCTACAATGAGCAGTTCTTC. This translates into CASRGQSSYNEQFF.

The rearrangement links TRBV14 to TRBJ1-1; 7 positions agree with TRBD1. There are 15 residues in the CDR3. The germline V gene encodes CDR1 SGHDN and CDR2 FVKESK. V dropped 2 bases and J dropped 4; count of bases not matched to a gene: 7. DNA for the CDR3: TGTGCCAGCAGCCAAAGGACAGGTGGTACCACTGAAGCTTTCTTT. Protein product: CASSQRTGGTTEAFF.

This chain uses TRBV7-9 with TRBJ2-1, with D maybe TRBD1 (6 bases). CDR3 size: 14 residues. Germline lookup yields CDR1 SEHNR and CDR2 FQNEAQ (reference sequence). Trimming shortened V by 2 bases and J by 4 bases, and 9 bases separated the two germline ends. In DNA form, the CDR3 reads TGTGCCAGCAGCTTATCACAGGGATACAATGAGCAGTTCTTC. Residues: CASSLSQGYNEQFF.

Regarding this clone: Additional DNA sequences in this sample encode the identical CDR3. This chain joins TRBV18 and TRBJ2-2; D uncertain. This CDR3 has 13 residues. From germline, CDR1 is KGHSH and CDR2 LQKENI. V was cut by 0 bases and J by 2 bases, with 1 base left in between. The CDR3, as DNA: TGTGCCAGCTCACCACCCAACACCGGGGAGCTGTTTTTT. It codes for CASSPPNTGELFF. The complete variable domain, with remaining parts taken from reference TRBV18 and TRBJ2-2, reads NAGVMQNPRHLVRRRGQEARLRCSPMKGHSHVYWYRQLPEEGLKFMVYLQKENIIDESGMPKERFSAEFPKEGPSILRIQQVVRGDSAAYFCASSPPNTGELFFGEGSRLTVL.

CDR3 amino acids: CASSSGRTSAYNEQFF. In DNA, the CDR3 is TGTGCCAGCAGCTCAGGAAGGACTAGCGCCTACAATGAGCAGTTCTTC. This chain uses TRBV7-8 with TRBJ2-1, with 9 bases identical to TRBD2. In germline, CDR1 is SGHVS, CDR2 FQNEAQ. V trimming: 4 bases; J trimming: 2 bases; junction bases outside the gene matches: 6. The CDR3 is 16 residues long.

The V gene is TRBV30, the J gene TRBJ2-1; 14 bases are a match to TRBD2. This CDR3 spans 16 amino acids. The V segment lost 2 bases and the J segment 7 bases; nucleotides outside the gene matches: 7. The germline V gene has CDR1 GTSNPN and CDR2 SVGIG (reference sequence). In DNA, the CDR3 is TGTGCCTGGAGTAAGGGACTAGCGGGAGTAAGGAATGAGCAGTTCTTC. Translating gives CAWSKGLAGVRNEQFF.

The chain uses TRBV11-2 and TRBJ1-1; D is perhaps TRBD1 (6 bases). The CDR3 loop spans 14 amino acids. Germline values: CDR1 SGHAT, CDR2 FQNNGV. Trimming pared 0 bases from V and 3 bases from J, leaving 8 bases between. The CDR3 region has the DNA TGTGCCAGCAGCTTAGATTCAGGGGACACTGAAGCTTTCTTT. Protein product: CASSLDSGDTEAFF.

This clone was detected only once. The chain links TRBV27 to TRBJ2-7; unclear D gene. The CDR3 runs 12 residues. The V gene lost 1 base and the J gene lost 4 bases, with 5 bases spanning the gap. Germline V gives CDR1 MNHEY, CDR2 SMNVEV (reference sequence). CDR3 nucleotides: TGTGCCAGCAGTTTATGGGGTTACGAGCAGTACTTC. It encodes CASSLWGYEQYF.

The J gene is TRBJ2-1, the V gene TRBV7-2; TRBD1 matches at 10 bases. CDR1 SGHTA and CDR2 FQGNSA come from the germline V gene. The V and J ends lost 5 bases and 7 bases, in that order; junction bases with no gene match: 5. The CDR3 has 14 amino acids. The CDR3 sequence is CASSPGQGGNEQFF. The CDR3 nucleotides read TGTGCCAGCAGCCCAGGACAGGGGGGAAATGAGCAGTTCTTC.

V gene TRBV25-1 combines with J gene TRBJ2-7; no firm D call. The V and J ends lost 7 bases and 3 bases respectively, with 4 bases between them. This CDR3 is 10 amino acids long. Per the germline V gene, CDR1 is MGHDK and CDR2 is SYGVNS. The CDR3: CASNLYEQYF. Here the CDR3 DNA reads TGTGCCAGCAACCTCTACGAGCAGTACTTC.

This chain uses TRBV18 with TRBJ1-4, with 9 bases identical to TRBD1. The V and J ends lost 3 bases and 7 bases, in that order; junction bases with no gene match: 15. Per germline, CDR1 KGHSH and CDR2 LQKENI. The CDR3 spans 18 residues. CDR3 region: CASSPRGTGGASGEKLFF. The DNA for the CDR3 is TGTGCCAGCTCACCCCGAGGAACAGGGGGCGCCTCGGGTGAAAAACTGTTTTTT.

V usage is TRBV6-5 and J usage is TRBJ1-5, with D possibly TRBD1 on 6 matching bases. There are 13 residues in the CDR3. Germline CDR1 MNHEY, CDR2 SVGAGI. V was pared by 9 bases and J by 7 bases, with 16 bases between. CDR3 nucleotides: TGTGCCAGTCAGGGGAGGGGAGCACAGCCCCAGCATTTT. Its protein is CASQGRGAQPQHF.